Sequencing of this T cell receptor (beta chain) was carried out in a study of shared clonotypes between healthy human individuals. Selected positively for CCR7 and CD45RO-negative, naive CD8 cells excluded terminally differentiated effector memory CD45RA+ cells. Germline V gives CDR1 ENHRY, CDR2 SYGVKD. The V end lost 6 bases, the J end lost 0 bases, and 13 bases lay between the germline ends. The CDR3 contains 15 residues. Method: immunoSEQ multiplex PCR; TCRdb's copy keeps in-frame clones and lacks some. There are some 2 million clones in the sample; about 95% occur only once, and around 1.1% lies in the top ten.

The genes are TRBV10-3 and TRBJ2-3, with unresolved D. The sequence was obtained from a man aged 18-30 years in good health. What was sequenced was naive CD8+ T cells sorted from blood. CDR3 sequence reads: CAIRDDMFSTDTQYF. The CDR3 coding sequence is TGTGCCATCAGGGACGACATGTTCAGCACAGATACGCAGTATTTT.